This T cell receptor beta chain was sequenced for a study of T cells in localized non-small cell lung cancer. TCRdb's copy holds only in-frame clones and misses some; the assay was immunoSEQ multiplex PCR. The sample contains roughly 35,000 clones, roughly 85% of which appear only once. General study points: Paired adjacent lung recovered a median around 62 of the top 100 tumor clones. The tumor had only one region sequenced, so heterogeneity remains possible.

The CDR3 sequence is 13 residues long. Trimming cost V 1 base and J 4 bases, with 6 bases left between them. The germline CDR1 and CDR2 sequences are SGHDT and YYEEEE. About this clone itself: Its antigen is not identified.

This receptor was identified in a woman aged 40 to 75 with stage I lung adenocarcinoma. The source was peripheral blood, collected before any cancer treatment. V is TRBV5-6 and J is TRBJ1-5; D uncertain. CDR3 DNA sequence: TGTGCCAGCAGCTTGAGAGAAAATCAGCCCCAGCATTTT. Amino acids: CASSLRENQPQHF. The full variable domain, completed using reference TRBV5-6 and TRBJ1-5, is DAGVTQSPTHLIKTRGQQVTLRCSPKSGHDTVSWYQQALGQGPQFIFQYYEEEERQRGNFPDRFSGHQFPNYSSELNVNALLLGDSALYLCASSLRENQPQHFGDGTRLSIL.